Below are 28 T cell receptor beta chains sequenced from a single sample in a study of OX40 agonist ivuxolimab in advanced cancers. Clones were sequenced by immunoSEQ multiplex PCR, and TCRdb holds only the in-frame ones, with some missing. This sample has roughly 11,000 clones; around 74% occur once, and the top ten carry about 29%. The sample here was CD4+ or CD8+ T cells sorted from blood, taken in a trial of the OX40 agonist ivuxolimab. These receptors all stem from an adult with an advanced solid tumor such as melanoma, head and neck, liver or kidney cancer.

The chain joins TRBV11-2 to TRBJ2-2; 7 nucleotides line up with TRBD1. From germline, CDR1 is SGHAT and CDR2 FQNNGV. The CDR3 loop spans 16 amino acids. V shed 5 bases, J shed 3 bases, and the junction held 9 bases outside the gene matches. The CDR3 spells CASSTPPGQYTGELFF. The CDR3 nucleotides are TGTGCCAGCAGCACCCCCCCGGGACAGTACACCGGGGAGCTGTTTTTT. Together with reference TRBV11-2 and TRBJ2-2, the CDR3 gives the full variable domain: EAGVAQSPRYKIIEKRQSVAFWCNPISGHATLYWYQQILGQGPKLLIQFQNNGVVDDSQLPKDRFSAERLKGVDSTLKIQPAKLEDSAVYLCASSTPPGQYTGELFFGEGSRLTVL.

This clone was counted between two and nine times. This chain uses TRBV30 with TRBJ1-1; D is unclear. V lost 2 bases to trimming and J lost 1 base, with 11 bases between them. CDR3 length: 14 residues. Germline CDR1 GTSNPN, CDR2 SVGIG (reference sequence). This CDR3 is CAWSIWTRNTEAFF. As DNA, the CDR3 is TGTGCCTGGAGTATATGGACGAGGAACACTGAAGCTTTCTTT.

The rearrangement uses TRBV5-4 and TRBJ1-1; 9 nucleotides align to TRBD1. The CDR3 sequence is 17 residues long. The trim removed 4 bases at V and 2 bases at J, leaving 12 bases unmatched. CDR1 is SGHNT and CDR2 is YYREEE in the germline V gene (reference sequence). CDR3 coding DNA: TGTGCCAGCAGCATTGGACAGGGGAGGAGTGGAAACACTGAAGCTTTCTTT. Translation gives CASSIGQGRSGNTEAFF. Based on the CDR3 plus reference TRBV5-4 and TRBJ1-1, the full variable domain is ETGVTQSPTHLIKTRGQQVTLRCSSQSGHNTVSWYQQALGQGPQFIFQYYREEENGRGNFPPRFSGLQFPNYSSELNVNALELDDSALYLCASSIGQGRSGNTEAFFGQGTRLTVV.

The chain employs TRBV7-2 and TRBJ2-5, with no clear D. Between the trimmed V and J ends, which lost 5 bases and 0 bases, there was a span of 19 bases. This CDR3 is built from 17 residues. CDR1 is SGHTA, CDR2 FQGNSA, per germline. The CDR3 loop is CASSAHASRVNQETQYF. The DNA for the CDR3 is TGTGCCAGCAGCGCACACGCAAGCCGGGTAAACCAAGAGACCCAGTACTTC. Using reference TRBV7-2 and TRBJ2-5 for the parts outside the CDR3, the full variable domain is GAGVSQSPSNKVTEKGKDVELRCDPISGHTALYWYRQSLGQGLEFLIYFQGNSAPDKSGLPSDRFSAERTGGSVSTLTIQRTQQEDSAVYLCASSAHASRVNQETQYFGPGTRLLVL.

V gene TRBV5-1 combines with J gene TRBJ2-1; TRBD2 aligns across 10 bases. V was clipped by 4 bases and J by 7 bases; unmatched bases: 8. Germline V gene lookup returns CDR1 SGHRS and CDR2 YFSETQ. The CDR3 spans 15 residues. The CDR3 loop is CASSPAASGSNEQFF. CDR3 coding DNA: TGCGCCAGCAGCCCGGCGGCTAGCGGGAGTAATGAGCAGTTCTTC.

This clone was counted only a few times. The chain has TRBV7-3 and TRBJ2-7; D remains unclear. CDR1 SGHTA and CDR2 FQGTGA come from the germline V gene. This CDR3 contains 10 residues. Trimming took off 8 bases at V and 3 bases at J, with 5 bases between the two ends. CDR3 amino acids: CASGNYEQYV. The CDR3 DNA sequence: TGTGCCAGCGGAAACTACGAGCAGTACGTC.

CDR3: CASSLHGLPEHNEQFF. The CDR3 region has the DNA TGTGCCAGCAGCTTACACGGACTACCCGAACACAATGAGCAGTTCTTC. V is TRBV7-9 and J is TRBJ2-1, with a tentative D call TRBD2 (6 bases). V dropped 2 bases and J dropped 5 bases, with 16 bases sitting between them. Germline CDR1 reads SEHNR; CDR2 reads FQNEAQ (reference sequence). This CDR3 spans 16 amino acids.

V gene TRBV18 combines with J gene TRBJ1-2; D is ambiguous. Germline-derived CDR1 and CDR2 are KGHSH and LQKENI. CDR3 length equals 15 residues. The V gene lost 0 bases and the J gene lost 2 bases, with 10 bases spanning the gap. The CDR3 sequence is CASSPPAGTNYGYTF. CDR3 in DNA: TGTGCCAGCTCACCACCGGCAGGAACGAACTATGGCTACACCTTC.

Judged by abundance, this clone is medium-sized. The genes are TRBV7-9 and TRBJ1-4; 9 bases are shared with TRBD1. The CDR3 sequence is 15 residues long. The junction had 2 bases not matched to a gene; V was cut back by 5 bases and J by 1 base. CDR1 and CDR2 (germline): SEHNR, FQNEAQ (reference sequence). CDR3 region: CASSPTGGTNEKLFF. CDR3 bases: TGTGCCAGCAGCCCGACAGGGGGAACTAATGAAAAACTGTTTTTT.

The V call is TRBV7-8, the J call TRBJ2-1; 8 bases are shared with TRBD2. In germline, CDR1 is SGHVS, CDR2 FQNEAQ. The V segment lost 6 bases and the J segment 3 bases; nucleotides outside the gene matches: 7. The CDR3 runs 15 residues. The CDR3 coding sequence is TGTGCCAGCAGTTACCGGGGGGGAGTCTACAATGAGCAGTTCTTC. This sequence encodes CASSYRGGVYNEQFF.

The chain couples TRBV27 to TRBJ2-1, with 9 bases lining up with TRBD1. CDR3 length: 14 amino acids. Trimming at V came to 5 bases and at J to 7 bases, leaving 6 bases not matched to a gene. Germline assignment: CDR1 MNHEY and CDR2 SMNVEV (reference sequence). CDR3 amino acids: CASSRGQGRNEQFF. CDR3 in DNA: TGTGCCAGCAGTCGGGGACAGGGCAGGAATGAGCAGTTCTTC.

This clone occurred a few times. CDR3 in DNA: TGTGCCAGCAGTTATACGGGGGAGACCCAGTACTTC. Residues: CASSYTGETQYF. This sequence joins TRBV28 and TRBJ2-5; TRBD2 might be the D (5 bases). Germline-derived CDR1 and CDR2 are MDHEN and SYDVKM. V lost 4 bases and J lost 5, with 8 bases in between. The CDR3 sequence is 12 residues long.

The J gene is TRBJ2-7, the V gene TRBV27; tentative D call: TRBD2 (5 bases). CDR1 is MNHEY and CDR2 is SMNVEV in the germline V gene (reference sequence). The CDR3 contains 14 residues. V lost 5 bases and J 3 bases, leaving 14 bases between the germline ends. CDR3 nucleotides: TGTGCCAGCAGTCCATTTCTAGGGAGCTACGAGCAGTACGTC. This codes for CASSPFLGSYEQYV.

The chain couples TRBV7-8 to TRBJ2-7; 11 positions match TRBD2. Germline CDR1 reads SGHVS; CDR2 reads FQNEAQ. The ends lost 5 bases at V and 9 bases at J; junction bases unmatched: 15. This CDR3 contains 16 residues. The CDR3 DNA follows: TGTGCCAGCAGCCCCGGGACTAGCGGACATTTTACGGTGCAGTACTTC. This sequence encodes CASSPGTSGHFTVQYF.

The chain combines TRBV30 with TRBJ2-1, with 12 nucleotides matching TRBD2. V lost 0 bases and J lost 4; bases outside the gene matches: 1. The CDR3 covers 15 residues. Germline CDR1 and CDR2: GTSNPN and SVGIG (reference sequence). The CDR3 coding sequence is TGTGCCTGGAGTGTGACTAGCGGGAGATACAATGAGCAGTTCTTC. As protein: CAWSVTSGRYNEQFF.

The CDR3 protein is CASSSGQGNTEAFF. Here the CDR3 DNA reads TGTGCCAGCAGCTCGGGACAGGGGAACACTGAAGCTTTCTTT. This rearrangement joins TRBV11-2 to TRBJ1-1; 9 bases align to TRBD1. The CDR3 is made up of 14 amino acids. CDR1 and CDR2 (germline): SGHAT, FQNNGV. After removal of 4 bases from V and 1 base from J, the junction contained 1 base not matched to a gene.

The sample holds one count of this clone. The rearrangement uses TRBV27 and TRBJ1-5, with TRBD1 as a possible D gene (5 bases). This CDR3 contains 17 residues. Between the trimmed V and J ends, which lost 6 bases and 6 bases, there was a span of 24 bases. Per the germline V gene, CDR1 is MNHEY and CDR2 is SMNVEV (reference sequence). Written as DNA, the CDR3 is TGTGCCAGCAGACCTCTCGGAGGGGCGAGTTGGAGTCAGCCCCAGCATTTT. Its translation: CASRPLGGASWSQPQHF.

The CDR3: CASSHGSAYEQYF. Here the CDR3 DNA reads TGTGCCAGCAGCCACGGGAGCGCCTACGAGCAGTACTTC. The chain carries TRBV7-6 and TRBJ2-7; D might be TRBD2 (6 bases). This CDR3 has 13 residues. Looked up from germline, CDR1 is SGHVS and CDR2 is FNYEAQ. Trimming stripped 5 bases from V and 2 bases from J, with 10 bases between. Variable domain in full (rest from reference TRBV7-6 and TRBJ2-7): GAGVSQSPRYKVTKRGQDVALRCDPISGHVSLYWYRQALGQGPEFLTYFNYEAQQDKSGLPNDRFSAERPEGSISTLTIQRTEQRDSAMYRCASSHGSAYEQYFGPGTRLTVT.

This sequence joins TRBV7-9 and TRBJ2-5; D gene unclear. Trimming shortened V by 5 bases and J by 5 bases, and 12 bases separated the two germline ends. Looked up from germline, CDR1 is SEHNR and CDR2 is FQNEAQ (reference sequence). The CDR3 covers 13 residues. CDR3 nucleotide sequence: TGTGCCAGCAGCCAGACCGGATGGGAGACCCAGTACTTC. This sequence encodes CASSQTGWETQYF.

The rearrangement links TRBV4-3 to TRBJ2-2; 7 bases are a match to TRBD1. The CDR3 is made up of 15 amino acids. V trimming: 1 base; J trimming: 1 base; junction bases outside the gene matches: 0. CDR1 and CDR2 (germline): LGHNA, YSLEER. The CDR3 nucleotides are TGCGCCAGCAGCCAAGGGACAGGGAACACCGGGGAGCTGTTTTTT. This encodes CASSQGTGNTGELFF.

The genes are TRBV5-4 and TRBJ2-1; tentatively, D is TRBD1 or TRBD2 (5 bases each). There are 13 residues in the CDR3. In germline, CDR1 is SGHNT, CDR2 YYREEE (reference sequence). With 4 bases removed from V and 5 bases from J, the gap between germline ends came to 10 bases. The CDR3 region is CASSTGRHNEQFF. The CDR3 nucleotides read TGTGCCAGCAGCACGGGACGTCACAATGAGCAGTTCTTC.

This chain uses TRBV15 with TRBJ1-4; D unresolved. Per germline, CDR1 LNHNV and CDR2 YYDKDF (reference sequence). This CDR3 has 16 amino acids. Trimming shortened V by 6 bases and J by 3 bases, and 17 bases separated the two germline ends. CDR3 nucleotide sequence: TGTGCCACCAGTAAAACCCGGGTTTTGGCTAATGAAAAACTGTTTTTT. Amino acid sequence: CATSKTRVLANEKLFF.

The chain has TRBV27 and TRBJ2-7; 9 nucleotides line up with TRBD1. V lost 8 bases, J lost 0 bases, and 8 bases stayed unmatched. The CDR3 has 15 residues. CDR1 is MNHEY, CDR2 SMNVEV, per germline (reference sequence). CDR3 region: CASSLGTGISYEQYF. CDR3 DNA: TGTGCCAGCTCCCTAGGGACAGGGATCTCCTACGAGCAGTACTTC.

The genes are TRBV10-1 and TRBJ2-3; D is undetermined. Trimming cost V 3 bases and J 2 bases, with 15 bases left between them. CDR1 and CDR2 from the germline V gene are WNHNN and SYGVQD (reference sequence). The CDR3 spans 16 residues. The CDR3 reads CASSDQNSGVTDTQYF. Here the CDR3 DNA reads TGCGCCAGCAGTGACCAGAATTCGGGCGTCACAGATACGCAGTATTTT.

The rearrangement joins TRBV27 to TRBJ1-4; 8 bases are a match to TRBD1. Unmatched junction bases numbered 9, after V lost 7 bases and J lost 8 bases. In germline, CDR1 is MNHEY, CDR2 SMNVEV (reference sequence). The CDR3 has 14 residues. The CDR3 DNA follows: TGTGCCAGCAACCCGACAGGGGAAGGGGAAAAACTGTTTTTT. Translated, it gives CASNPTGEGEKLFF.

This clone was counted a single time. V and J are TRBV5-1 and TRBJ2-3, with a tentative D call TRBD1 (6 bases). V lost 0 bases, J lost 1 base, and 9 bases lay in between. This CDR3 spans 15 amino acids. Germline CDR1 is SGHRS and CDR2 is YFSETQ. CDR3 coding DNA: TGCGCCAGCAGCTTGGAGACAGGTCGCACAGATACGCAGTATTTT. This codes for CASSLETGRTDTQYF.

This rearrangement joins TRBV29-1 to TRBJ2-5, with 9 bases that match TRBD1. The CDR3 spans 15 residues. Germline values: CDR1 SQVTM, CDR2 ANQGSEA. Trimming at V came to 0 bases and at J to 7 bases, leaving 9 bases not matched to a gene. The CDR3 nucleotides are TGCAGCGTTGAAGATCTGGACAGGGGATGGGGGACCCAGTACTTC. Its protein product is CSVEDLDRGWGTQYF. The variable domain in full, with the rest retrieved from reference TRBV29-1 and TRBJ2-5, is SAVISQKPSRDICQRGTSLTIQCQVDSQVTMMFWYRQQPGQSLTLIATANQGSEATYESGFVIDKFPISRPNLTFSTLTVSNMSPEDSSIYLCSVEDLDRGWGTQYFGPGTRLLVL.

V and J are TRBV6-5 and TRBJ1-1; D might be TRBD1 (5 bases). The CDR3 is 12 residues long. CDR1 and CDR2 (germline): MNHEY, SVGAGI. Trimming took off 2 bases at V and 5 bases at J, with 6 bases between the two ends. CDR3 amino acids: CASSYGGTEAFF. CDR3 in DNA: TGTGCCAGCAGTTACGGGGGAACTGAAGCTTTCTTT.